What follows is one TCR beta chain and its context. The clone's antigen remains unknown. No clone much larger than this one lies a single base away; base qualities are absent. The ImmunoSEQ Assay (Adaptive Biotechnologies) was used to immunosequence the CDR3 regions of the TCR beta chain. On the study's bioinformatics: TCRB rearrangements, read counts, read proportions and gene usage were exported through the ImmunoSEQ Analyzer platform. T-cell clonality was computed as 1 minus Pielou's evenness on productive rearrangements. Clonal space homeostasis binned clonotypes as rare, small, medium, large or hyperexpanded (0.01 to 1 of the repertoire). TCR productive clonality was compared across immune clusters C1, C2 and C3 using the Wilcoxon rank sum test. Held by TCRdb, this immuneACCESS table contains in-frame sequences only and omits some clones. Under half of the omission traces to an unresolved V gene where checked; the cause of the rest is unknown. V and J calls and clone size are given by that table; D and trimming were obtained from the DNA. Across this sample there are roughly 10,000 clones, with approximately 64% seen only once. The top ten hold 18% of the sample.

The entry originates in a study of the immune and genomic landscape of osteosarcoma (dated by TCRdb to 2020 to 2022). In the study overall: The overall cohort was composed of under 55 pediatric and adult patients with high-grade osteosarcoma, and a median age at diagnosis of about 29 years (range roughly 5-81) was recorded. The cohort was enriched for poor-risk disease, with 73% to 80% showing unfavorable pathologic response to standard therapy and more than 60% deceased. To characterize the osteosarcoma immunogenomic landscape, the TCR sequencing results were combined with transcriptome, protein array and immunostaining data. The study profiled osteosarcoma specimens with whole genome, RNA and T-cell receptor sequencing plus immunohistochemistry and reverse phase protein arrays to define immunogenic potential. In the overall cohort, about three fifths of patients were male, and 70% to 85% had localized disease at diagnosis. Two samples from the same tumor site were contributed by each of three patients. The goal of the study was to explain why immune checkpoint inhibitors show limited clinical activity in osteosarcoma.

From the germline V gene, CDR1 is SGDLS and CDR2 is YYNGEE. V drops 0 bases and J drops 1 base, leaving 9 bases in between. Spanning cysteine to phenylalanine, the CDR3 consists of 15 amino acids. Of the read, only the CDR3 DNA is kept; its 45 bases are in frame from base 1. On the study overall, not on this receptor specifically: No statistical method determined sample size because osteosarcoma is rare and all possible samples were collected. Overall, productive TCR clonality was low, with an average of 0.09 and a maximum of 0.3, which suggests limited T-cell clonal expansion. Along with the frozen tumor specimens, matched blood was collected from just a couple of patients. TCR productive clonality was greater in the immune-hot C3 cluster than in the cold C1 cluster, although TCR productive clonality remained low overall. In five cases a single hyperexpanded clone dominated the repertoire, and each of those five cases had fewer than 100 T-cell clonotypes. Clonality benchmarks were derived from external normal skin and healthy peripheral blood data rather than from matched normal tissue.

The specimens were post-treatment primary, local recurrence and metastasis tumors obtained from patients with a poor prognosis. This clonotype was sampled from a human donor with osteosarcoma. The sequencing sample was made of osteosarcoma tumor tissue from the lung. The receptor chain draws on TRBV9 and TRBJ2-3; TRBD2 might be the D gene, on 6 matching bases. This receptor carries the CDR3 CASSVGASGTDTQYF. In nucleotide form, the sequence is TGTGCCAGCAGCGTAGGGGCTAGCGGCACAGATACGCAGTATTTT.